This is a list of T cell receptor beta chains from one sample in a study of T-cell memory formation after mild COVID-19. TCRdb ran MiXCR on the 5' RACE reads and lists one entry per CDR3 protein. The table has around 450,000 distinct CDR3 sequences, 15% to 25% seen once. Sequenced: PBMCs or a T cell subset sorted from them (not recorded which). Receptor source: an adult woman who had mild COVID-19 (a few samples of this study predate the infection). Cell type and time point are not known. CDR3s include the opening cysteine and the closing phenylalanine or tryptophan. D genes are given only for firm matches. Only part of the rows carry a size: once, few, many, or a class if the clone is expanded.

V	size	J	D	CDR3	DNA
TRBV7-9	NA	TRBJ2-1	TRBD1	CASSSRTGAHNEQFF	TGTGCCAGCAGCTCCCGGACAGGGGCCCACAATGAGCAGTTCTTC
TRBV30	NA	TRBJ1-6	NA	CAWSSTAEGSPLHF	TGTGCCTGGAGTTCGACAGCCGAGGGTTCACCCCTCCACTTT
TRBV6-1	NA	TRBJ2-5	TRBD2	CASSTGRRETQYF	TGTGCCAGCTCCACCGGGAGGAGGGAGACCCAGTACTTC
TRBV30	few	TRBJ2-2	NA	CAWSEGGSGELFF	TGTGCCTGGAGTGAAGGGGGGTCCGGGGAGCTGTTTTTT
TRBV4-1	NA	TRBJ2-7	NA	CASSGGDGDYYEQYF	TGCGCCAGCAGCGGGGGAGACGGAGATTACTACGAGCAGTACTTC
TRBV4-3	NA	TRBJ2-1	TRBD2	CASSQGLAALSYNEQFF	TGCGCCAGCAGCCAGGGACTAGCGGCACTCTCCTACAATGAGCAGTTCTTC
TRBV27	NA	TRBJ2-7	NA	CASSLYGWGSYEQYF	TGTGCCAGCAGTTTATACGGGTGGGGGTCCTACGAGCAGTACTTC
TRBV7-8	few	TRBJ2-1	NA	CASSLSSRNNEQFF	TGTGCCAGCAGCTTAAGTAGTCGGAACAATGAGCAGTTCTTC
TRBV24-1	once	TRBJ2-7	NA	CATSDGTLYEQYF	TGTGCCACCAGTGACGGGACTTTATACGAGCAGTACTTC
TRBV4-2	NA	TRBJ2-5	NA	CASSPQGHGETQYF	TGTGCCAGCAGCCCCCAGGGGCATGGAGAGACCCAGTACTTC
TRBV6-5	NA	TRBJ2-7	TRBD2	CASRGLAGNSYEQYF	TGTGCCAGCAGAGGACTAGCGGGCAACTCCTACGAGCAGTACTTC
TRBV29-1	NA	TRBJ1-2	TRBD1	CSVYGDRAEDGYTF	TGCAGCGTTTACGGGGACAGGGCGGAGGATGGCTACACCTTC
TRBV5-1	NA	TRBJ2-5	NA	CASSSGPPGQEGTQYF	TGCGCCAGCAGCTCTGGCCCCCCAGGCCAAGAGGGGACCCAGTACTTC
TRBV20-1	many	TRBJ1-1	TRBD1	CSPTGMNTEAFF	TGCAGTCCGACAGGGATGAACACTGAAGCTTTCTTT
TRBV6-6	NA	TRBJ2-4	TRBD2	CATSGRKNIQYF	TGTGCCACTAGCGGGAGGAAAAACATTCAGTACTTC
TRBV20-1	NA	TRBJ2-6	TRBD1	CSAVNLIWGQGYPGANVLTF	TGCAGTGCTGTAAACCTGATATGGGGACAGGGTTATCCTGGGGCCAACGTCCTGACTTTC
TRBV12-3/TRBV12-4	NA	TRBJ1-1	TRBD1	CASTRTGGGTEAFF	TGTGCCAGCACCAGGACAGGGGGCGGAACTGAAGCTTTCTTT
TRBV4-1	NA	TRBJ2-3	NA	CASSQVSETKYTQYF	TGCGCCAGCAGCCAAGTCTCCGAGACAAAATATACGCAGTATTTT
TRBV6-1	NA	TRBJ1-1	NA	CASSDFPGRTEAFF	TGTGCCAGCAGTGATTTTCCTGGGAGGACTGAAGCTTTCTTT
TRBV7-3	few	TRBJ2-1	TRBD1	CASSYGQGAQDEQFF	TGTGCCAGCAGCTATGGACAGGGGGCGCAGGATGAGCAGTTCTTC
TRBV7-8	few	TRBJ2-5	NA	CASSLLGLRGQETQYF	TGTGCCAGCAGCTTATTGGGGTTAAGGGGCCAAGAGACCCAGTACTTC
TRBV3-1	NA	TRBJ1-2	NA	CASSPGGSLMRNYGYTF	TGTGCCAGCAGCCCCGGGGGGAGCTTGATGCGGAACTATGGCTACACCTTC
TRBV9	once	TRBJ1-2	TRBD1	CASSAWTGLSSYGYTF	TGTGCCAGCAGCGCTTGGACAGGCTTGAGTAGCTATGGCTACACCTTC
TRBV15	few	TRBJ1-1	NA	CATSRSGTDYTEAFF	TGTGCCACCAGCAGGTCTGGAACAGACTACACTGAAGCTTTCTTT
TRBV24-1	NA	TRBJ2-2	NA	CATSDRGTGELFF	TGTGCCACCAGTGACCGAGGAACCGGGGAGCTGTTTTTT